This T cell receptor (beta chain) was identified in a study of blood T cell repertoires in COVID-19 (dated by TCRdb to 2018 to 2020). Study-level background: The collaborator samples originated in the United States, Italy and Spain and spanned the acute and convalescent phases of COVID-19. The prospective study material was composed of cDNA or gDNA derived from T cells, B-cell-depleted T cells, or PBMCs. Deeply sampled blood TCRbeta repertoires from subjects exposed to, actively infected with, or recovered from COVID-19 were included in the dataset. The repertoires were made available in a free public database intended to serve as a resource for research on the immune response to SARS-CoV-2. The samples were drawn from the first 160 participants of the ongoing ImmuneRACE study and from 1,254 subjects provided by 6 global collaborators. Nearly every sample came with metadata listing a de-identified subject ID, COVID-19 status, age in years and sex. Where available, HLA class I and class II types were taken from metadata supplied by the sample provider and were not determined by assay-based typing. Overall study results and their limits: The quantity of clinical and demographic metadata differed by source and by participant and was supplied without curation.

Concerning this clone: Its antigen remains unidentified. Base quality data are lacking; no much larger clone is found one base away.

TCRbeta CDR3 regions were amplified from genomic DNA by means of the immunoSEQ Assay, a bias-controlled multiplex PCR. The authors processed their data as follows. Within the assay, amplification of reference gene primers was used to estimate how many nucleated cells each sample contained. To quantify the absolute abundance of each unique TCRbeta CDR3 rearrangement, sequence reads were collapsed and filtered. For each sample, productive Simpson clonality was calculated as the square root of Simpson's diversity index across productive rearrangements. What TCRdb holds here is the immuneACCESS table cut down to in-frame rearrangements. Part of the clones is not present; checked against another copy, under half of the missing clones reflect an unresolved V gene, and the others are unexplained. V and J calls plus clone size are reproduced from that table; the DNA served to infer D and trimming. The sample records approximately 210,000 clones, 87% of which are singletons. Around 2.1% of the sample comes from the top ten.

In the prospective study, participants were about 18 to 100 years old, resided in about two dozen geographic areas of the United States, and were enrolled through a virtual design. In the prospective study, cohorts were assigned on the basis of participant-reported clinical history obtained from a screening survey and a study questionnaire. Recovered participants in ImmuneRACE Cohort 3 were defined by two consecutive negative NP/OP PCR tests, clearance by a healthcare professional, or resolution of symptoms. In the prospective study, mobile phlebotomists collected whole blood, serum and a nasopharyngeal or oropharyngeal swab from each participant. Participants in the prospective study had the option to provide additional blood draws and questionnaires over a 2-month period. Before DNA extraction, prospective study blood samples were shipped either frozen or at room temperature. The specimen sequenced was PBMCs or T cells enriched from blood (not recorded which). This clonotype was sampled from a woman between 25 and 40 years old who had recovered from COVID-19.

The CDR3 has the sequence CATRGTGGTEAFF. The DNA sequence is given as TGTGCCACCAGGGGGACAGGGGGGACTGAAGCTTTCTTT. The V and J genes are TRBV24-1 and TRBJ1-1, and 11 junction bases match TRBD1. V ends up 7 bases short and J 5 bases short, with an unmatched junction base count of 2. The CDR3, cysteine through phenylalanine, is 13 amino acids long. Only the CDR3 part of the read is kept: 39 bases, read in frame from the first base. Sequences KGHDR (CDR1) and SFDVKD (CDR2) are obtained from the germline V gene.